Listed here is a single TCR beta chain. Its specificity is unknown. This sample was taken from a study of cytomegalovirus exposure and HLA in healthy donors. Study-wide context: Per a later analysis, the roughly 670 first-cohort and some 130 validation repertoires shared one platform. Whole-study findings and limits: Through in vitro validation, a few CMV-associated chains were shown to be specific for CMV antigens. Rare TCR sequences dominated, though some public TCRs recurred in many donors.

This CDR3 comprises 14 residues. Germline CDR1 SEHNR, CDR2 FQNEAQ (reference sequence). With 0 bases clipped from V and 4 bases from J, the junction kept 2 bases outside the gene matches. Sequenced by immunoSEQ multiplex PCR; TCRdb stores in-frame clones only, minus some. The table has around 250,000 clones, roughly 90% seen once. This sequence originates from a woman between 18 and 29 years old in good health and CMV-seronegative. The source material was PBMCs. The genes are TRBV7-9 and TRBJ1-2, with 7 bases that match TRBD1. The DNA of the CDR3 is TGTGCCAGCAGCTTAGCCGGGACAGCCTATGGCTACACCTTC. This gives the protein CASSLAGTAYGYTF.